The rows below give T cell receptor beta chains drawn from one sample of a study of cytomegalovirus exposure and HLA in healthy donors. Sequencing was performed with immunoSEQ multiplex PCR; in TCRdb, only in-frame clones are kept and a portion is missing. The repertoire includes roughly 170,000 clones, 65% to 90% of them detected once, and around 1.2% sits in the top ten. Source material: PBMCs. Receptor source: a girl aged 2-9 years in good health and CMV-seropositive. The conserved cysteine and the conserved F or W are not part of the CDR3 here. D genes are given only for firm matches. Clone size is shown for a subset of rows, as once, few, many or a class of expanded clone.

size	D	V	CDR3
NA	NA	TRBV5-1	ASSFLSSSYNEQF
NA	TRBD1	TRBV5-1	ASSLGQGGYGYT
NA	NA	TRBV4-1	ASSQGIISRGLEQY
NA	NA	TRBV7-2	ASSLGSSAAGETQY
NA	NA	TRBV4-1	ASSQVAGKNTEAF
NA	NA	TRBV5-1	ASSRQELYGYT
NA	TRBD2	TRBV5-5	ASSSGRAAWGYEQY
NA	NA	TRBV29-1	SVEQGSSTDTQY
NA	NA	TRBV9	ASSVVPYGELGSNYGYT
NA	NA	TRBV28	ASSGTPLRGEQY
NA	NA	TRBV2	ASTKRGGEAF
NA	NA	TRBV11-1	ASSLRAGHEKLF
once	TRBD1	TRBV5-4	ASSPSYRGMNTEAF
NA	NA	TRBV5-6	ASSLAGEQY
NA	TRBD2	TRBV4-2	ASSQVASGGAADTQY
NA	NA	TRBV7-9	ASSPYGGTEAF
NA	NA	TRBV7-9	ASRTAGTEAF
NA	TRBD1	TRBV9	ASSASGTASLPEH
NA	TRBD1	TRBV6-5	ASSYSGQGVNTEAF
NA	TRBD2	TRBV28	ASQRASGSRTDTQY
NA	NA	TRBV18	ASSPGSEQY
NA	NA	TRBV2	ASRTGAPEAF